The clone carrying this T cell receptor beta chain was picked up many times. Stated time point: patch test 2, 6 weeks after DPC sensitization. The treatment was: therapeutic diphenylcyclopropenone sensitization with weekly scalp DPC. TCRdb itself ran the RACE reads through MiXCR, one entry per CDR3 protein. The sample yields about 140,000 distinct CDR3 sequences, 10% to 15% seen once. Trimming cost V 2 bases and J 6 bases; bases outside gene matches: 5. Germline-derived CDR1 and CDR2 are SQVTM and ANQGSEA. The length of the CDR3 is 14 residues. The sample is drawn from a study of human T cells and chemical hapten exposure.

Sample: whole blood, taken in connection with sensitization to the hapten diphenylcyclopropenone (DPC). This clonotype originated in a woman aged 50 to 65 with alopecia areata. Some clones in this sample may be carry-over from other donors' samples. The chain carries TRBV29-1 and TRBJ2-7, with 12 bases lining up with TRBD1. The CDR3 coding sequence is TGCAGCGTTGAAACCGGGACAGGGGGCAGCGAGCAGTACTTC. Amino acids: CSVETGTGGSEQYF.